This TCR beta chain was identified during a study of long-term antiretroviral therapy in people with HIV. Per donor, a minimum of one pre-ART and a minimum of two post-ART PBMC samples were available. Per the germline V gene, CDR1 is MGHDK and CDR2 is SYGVNS. This CDR3 is built from 13 residues. Trimming shortened V by 4 bases and J by 5 bases, and 11 bases separated the two germline ends. This was the immunoSEQ v3.0 assay at survey level. Method: immunoSEQ multiplex PCR; TCRdb's copy keeps in-frame clones and lacks some. This sample has 25,000 to 35,000 clones; 75% to 95% occur once, and the top ten carry 4% to 5.5%.

Here the sequenced sample was unsorted PBMCs, taken 5.2 years after starting antiretroviral therapy. The sequence was obtained from a woman between 40 and 55 years old with HIV. V and J are TRBV25-1 and TRBJ2-5; perhaps TRBD1 as D (6 bases). For the CDR3, the DNA is TGTGCCAGCAGTGCACTCCAGGGGGAGACCCAGTACTTC. Its protein product is CASSALQGETQYF.